The clone carrying this TCR beta chain was picked up a small number of times. Antigen unknown. Clones were sequenced by immunoSEQ multiplex PCR, and TCRdb holds only the in-frame ones, with some missing. The sample consists of approximately 140,000 clones, about 89% of them appearing once. V was clipped by 6 bases and J by 5 bases, with 11 bases between them. The CDR3 spans 13 residues. This entry is derived from a study of T cell responses to AZD1222 COVID-19 vaccine. For the study at large: Second doses at about 4 or about 12 weeks were pooled.

Study observations and caveats: A mostly white British donor set with more females was recruited, and clonal diversity was possibly underestimated. Repertoires were collected only later (after the peak T cell response had occurred). Nearly half of unique spike-specific TCRs reportedly avoided B.1.351 and B.1.1.7 mutated regions.

The TCR sequence derives from an adult in good health. The sequenced sample was peripheral blood, obtained on day 0 of AZD1222 vaccination. The chain uses TRBV12-3 or TRBV12-4 and TRBJ1-5; no definite D call. The CDR3 DNA is TGTGCCAGCAGACCCCGCCGGGATCAGCCCCAGCATTTT. Translated: CASRPRRDQPQHF.